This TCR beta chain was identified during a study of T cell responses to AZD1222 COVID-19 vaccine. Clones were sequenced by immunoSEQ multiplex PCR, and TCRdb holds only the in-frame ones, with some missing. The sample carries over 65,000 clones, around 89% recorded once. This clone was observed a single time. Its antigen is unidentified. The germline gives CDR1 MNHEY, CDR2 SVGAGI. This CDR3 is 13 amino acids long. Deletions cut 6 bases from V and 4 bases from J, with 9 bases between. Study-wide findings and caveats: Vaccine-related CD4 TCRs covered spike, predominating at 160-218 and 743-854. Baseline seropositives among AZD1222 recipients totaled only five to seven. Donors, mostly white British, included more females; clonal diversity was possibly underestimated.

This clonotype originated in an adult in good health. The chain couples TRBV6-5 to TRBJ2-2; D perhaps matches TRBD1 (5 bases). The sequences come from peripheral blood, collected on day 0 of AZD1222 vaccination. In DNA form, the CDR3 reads TGTGCCAGCAGAATTGACAGCACCGGGGAGCTGTTTTTT. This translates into CASRIDSTGELFF.